This TCR beta chain was observed in a study of T cell changes during pregnancy in multiple sclerosis. Generated by immunoSEQ multiplex PCR, the TCRdb table keeps only in-frame clones and is missing some. The table shows some 93,000 clones, with roughly 92% occurring only once. CDR3 size: 16 residues. V lost 3 bases and J lost 3; bases outside the gene matches: 7. CDR1 and CDR2 (germline): SNHLY, FYNNEI. The sequenced sample was peripheral blood, obtained after pregnancy. The clonotype was recovered from a female donor with multiple sclerosis, enrolled in a pregnancy study. The chain combines TRBV2 with TRBJ2-7, with TRBD2 matching over 11 bases. The chain's CDR3 is CASSERLAGGSYEQYF. For the CDR3, the DNA is TGTGCCAGCAGTGAGAGGCTAGCGGGGGGTAGCTACGAGCAGTACTTC.